This T cell receptor (beta chain) stems from a study of cytomegalovirus exposure and HLA in healthy donors. Study observations and caveats: TCR beta chains associated with HLA were, in a later analysis, more clonally expanded than equally common others. Later analysis suggested most CMV-associated TCR beta chains were HLA-restricted.

Use of 60 Vbeta and 13 Jbeta primers characterized the PCR. Clones were sequenced by immunoSEQ multiplex PCR, and TCRdb holds only the in-frame ones, with some missing. The sample includes some 120,000 clones, approximately 80% of them seen just once. CDR1 MDHEN and CDR2 SYDVKM come from the germline V gene. V was pared by 7 bases and J by 5 bases, with 12 bases between. The CDR3 extends over 13 amino acids. About this clone itself: Its antigen remains unknown.

This sequence originates from a man in his forties in good health and CMV-seronegative. Material for sequencing was PBMCs. The chain carries TRBV28 and TRBJ1-5; tentative D call: TRBD1 (5 bases). This CDR3 reads CASTAQVDQPQHF. The DNA of the CDR3 is TGTGCCAGCACGGCACAGGTCGATCAGCCCCAGCATTTT. Based on the CDR3 plus reference TRBV28 and TRBJ1-5, the full variable domain is DVKVTQSSRYLVKRTGEKVFLECVQDMDHENMFWYRQDPGLGLRLIYFSYDVKMKEKGDIPEGYSVSREKKERFSLILESASTNQTSMYLCASTAQVDQPQHFGDGTRLSIL.